Each of the 13 T cell receptor beta chains below was sequenced from the same sample in a study of T cell changes during pregnancy in multiple sclerosis. Data came from immunoSEQ multiplex PCR; TCRdb stores just in-frame clones and leaves some out. The sample has 80,000 to 95,000 clones; 93% are singletons. Sequences were derived from peripheral blood, sampled in the third trimester of pregnancy. These receptors all stem from a female donor in good health, enrolled as a control in a pregnancy study.

The gene calls are TRBV5-1 and TRBJ1-1; possibly TRBD1 for D (5 bases). The CDR3 is made up of 13 amino acids. The V and J ends lost 2 bases and 1 base respectively, with 6 bases between them. The germline V gene has CDR1 SGHRS and CDR2 YFSETQ. The chain's CDR3 is CASSFRENTEAFF. For the CDR3, the DNA is TGCGCCAGCAGCTTCAGGGAGAACACTGAAGCTTTCTTT. The whole variable domain, remainder taken from reference TRBV5-1 and TRBJ1-1, is KAGVTQTPRYLIKTRGQQVTLSCSPISGHRSVSWYQQTPGQGLQFLFEYFSETQRNKGNFPGRFSGRQFSNSRSEMNVSTLELGDSALYLCASSFRENTEAFFGQGTRLTVV.

The V and J genes are TRBV30 and TRBJ2-3; 9 bases fit TRBD2. The germline gives CDR1 GTSNPN, CDR2 SVGIG (reference sequence). The length of the CDR3 is 15 residues. The V and J ends lost 4 bases and 5 bases, in that order; junction bases with no gene match: 10. DNA for the CDR3: TGTGCCTGGAAGTTCGCGGGAGCGGGAGGAGATACGCAGTATTTT. This sequence encodes CAWKFAGAGGDTQYF.

The chain couples TRBV27 to TRBJ2-3; D remains unclear. Trimming removed 5 bases at V and 2 bases at J, with 17 bases between. The CDR3 runs to 16 residues. Germline CDR1 is MNHEY and CDR2 is SMNVEV (reference sequence). The CDR3 coding sequence is TGTGCCAGCAGTCCAAGCCTCGGAGTCTTCACAGATACGCAGTATTTT. Translated: CASSPSLGVFTDTQYF.

The chain recombines TRBV7-9 with TRBJ2-2; 8 positions agree with TRBD1. The CDR3 is 16 amino acids. Germline V gene data show CDR1 as SEHNR and CDR2 as FQNEAQ (reference sequence). Trimming took 2 bases from V and 7 from J; bases not matched to a gene: 9. CDR3 in amino acids: CASSLPPTGEIGELFF. DNA for the CDR3: TGTGCCAGCAGCTTACCGCCGACAGGGGAGATCGGGGAGCTGTTTTTT.

V is TRBV4-2 and J is TRBJ2-7, with a possible D match to TRBD1 (7 bases). V gave up 1 base and J gave up 3 bases, with 19 bases separating them. The CDR3 spans 17 residues. Germline V gives CDR1 LGHNA, CDR2 YNFKEQ. In DNA form, the CDR3 reads TGTGCCAGCAGCCAAGTCGTGCGGGACAGAGGAATCTACGAGCAGTACTTC. This gives the protein CASSQVVRDRGIYEQYF.

In this sample, this clone turned up once. This chain uses TRBV6-5 with TRBJ1-2; D uncertain. Trimming took 2 bases from V and 4 from J, leaving 8 bases between them. The CDR3 runs 13 residues. CDR1 and CDR2 (germline): MNHEY, SVGAGI. CDR3: CASSYLESYGYTF. For the CDR3, the DNA is TGTGCCAGCAGTTACCTTGAGAGCTATGGCTACACCTTC.

The V gene is TRBV30, the J gene TRBJ2-1; 9 bases fit TRBD2. The CDR3 covers 14 residues. Trimming at V came to 3 bases and at J to 6 bases, leaving 6 bases not matched to a gene. Germline CDR1 is GTSNPN and CDR2 is SVGIG (reference sequence). The CDR3 DNA is TGTGCCTGGAGAAGTAGCGGGAGTTCCAATGAGCAGTTCTTC. It encodes CAWRSSGSSNEQFF.

This chain joins TRBV19 and TRBJ1-2, with a tentative D call TRBD1 (5 bases). The V and J ends lost 8 bases and 4 bases respectively, with 14 bases between them. This CDR3 region has 13 residues. Per the germline V gene, CDR1 is LNHDA and CDR2 is SQIVND (reference sequence). The CDR3 DNA follows: TGTGCCAGTCTTAGCAGGGATAGCTATGGCTACACCTTC. Its translation is CASLSRDSYGYTF.

This chain links TRBV28 with TRBJ2-5; a weak D match, TRBD2 (7 bases). CDR1 MDHEN and CDR2 SYDVKM come from the germline V gene. The length of the CDR3 is 16 residues. V was clipped by 1 base and J by 2 bases, with 14 bases between them. CDR3 in amino acids: CASSLSGRGRQETQYF. The CDR3 region has the DNA TGTGCCAGCAGTTTATCTGGGCGGGGGCGGCAAGAGACCCAGTACTTC. The full variable domain, with the rest looked up from reference TRBV28 and TRBJ2-5, is DVKVTQSSRYLVKRTGEKVFLECVQDMDHENMFWYRQDPGLGLRLIYFSYDVKMKEKGDIPEGYSVSREKKERFSLILESASTNQTSMYLCASSLSGRGRQETQYFGPGTRLLVL.

The chain joins TRBV11-3 to TRBJ2-1; 9 bases line up with TRBD1. The germline V gene encodes CDR1 SGHNT and CDR2 YENEEA. This CDR3 has 15 residues. Germline trimming cut 3 bases from V and 7 bases from J; bases unmatched to any gene: 7. This chain's CDR3 is CASSFTGGQGNEQFF. In DNA, the CDR3 is TGTGCCAGCAGCTTTACAGGGGGACAGGGTAATGAGCAGTTCTTC.

The V and J genes are TRBV6-5 and TRBJ2-7; 8 bases line up with TRBD1. Trimming cost V 2 bases and J 2 bases; bases outside gene matches: 5. The CDR3 loop spans 15 amino acids. CDR1 is MNHEY, CDR2 SVGAGI, per germline. The CDR3 DNA follows: TGTGCCAGCAGTTACCAAGGACAGGGCCCCTACGAGCAGTACTTC. This translates into CASSYQGQGPYEQYF.

The V gene is TRBV28, the J gene TRBJ2-2, with 12 bases that match TRBD2. The trim removed 6 bases at V and 4 bases at J, leaving 6 bases unmatched. Germline loops: CDR1 MDHEN, CDR2 SYDVKM. This CDR3 has 16 residues. CDR3 loop: CASRRLAGVLTGELFF. The DNA for the CDR3 is TGTGCCAGCAGAAGACTAGCGGGAGTCCTCACCGGGGAGCTGTTTTTT.

V is TRBV28 and J is TRBJ2-2; weak D call: TRBD1 (5 bases). Between the trimmed V and J ends, which lost 4 bases and 7 bases, there was a span of 13 bases. The CDR3 length is 14 residues. Germline values: CDR1 MDHEN, CDR2 SYDVKM. CDR3 sequence: CASSYQGLSGELFF. The CDR3 DNA reads TGTGCCAGCAGTTACCAGGGATTGAGCGGGGAGCTGTTTTTT.